A single sample is the source of the 28 T cell receptor beta chains below, sequenced in a study of shared clonotypes between healthy human individuals. Produced via immunoSEQ multiplex PCR; TCRdb's table is partial and in-frame only. The data contain 850,000 to 1,100,000 clones, 77% of them singletons. Sequencing was carried out using memory CD4+ T cells from PBMCs. The subset denotes: CD45RA-negative fraction. All receptors derive from a man between 18 and 35 years old in good health. Some clones in this sample may be carry-over from other donors' samples.

The rearrangement links TRBV6-6 to TRBJ2-7, with 14 bases fitting TRBD2. Germline V gene data show CDR1 as MNHNY and CDR2 as SVGAGI (reference sequence). The CDR3 is 15 amino acids. The V and J ends lost 2 bases and 4 bases, in that order; junction bases with no gene match: 1. CDR3 sequence reads: CASSYRLAGGYEQYF. DNA of the CDR3: TGTGCCAGCAGTTACCGACTAGCGGGGGGGTACGAGCAGTACTTC.

This chain connects TRBV9 to TRBJ2-3; TRBD2 matches at 13 bases. Germline CDR1 SGDLS, CDR2 YYNGEE. Germline trimming cut 3 bases from V and 0 bases from J; bases unmatched to any gene: 7. The CDR3 consists of 18 residues. CDR3 nucleotides: TGTGCCAGCAGCGCCGACCCGACTAGCGGGAGGAGCACAGATACGCAGTATTTT. Amino acid sequence: CASSADPTSGRSTDTQYF.

This sequence joins TRBV7-9 and TRBJ2-5; a possible D gene is TRBD2 (5 bases). CDR3 length equals 14 residues. V was clipped by 5 bases and J by 5 bases, with 15 bases between them. CDR1 is SEHNR, CDR2 FQNEAQ, per germline (reference sequence). For the CDR3, the DNA is TGTGCCAGCAGCACCCCGGCACGAGGGGAGACCCAGTACTTC. It translates to CASSTPARGETQYF.

The chain is built from TRBV21-1 and TRBJ1-2. TRBV21-1 has pseudogene status. The CDR3 covers 16 residues. This CDR3 reads CASSKGAAYSNYGYTF. CDR3 DNA: TGTGCCAGCAGCAAAGGTGCAGCCTACTCTAACTATGGCTACACCTTC.

V gene TRBV29-1 combines with J gene TRBJ2-1, with unresolved D. V was pared by 4 bases and J by 1 base, with 8 bases between. This CDR3 is built from 13 residues. CDR1 and CDR2 from the germline V gene are SQVTM and ANQGSEA. This CDR3 reads CSVGKRSYNEQFF. Here the CDR3 DNA reads TGCAGCGTTGGGAAAAGATCCTACAATGAGCAGTTCTTC.

The chain joins TRBV2 to TRBJ1-4; the D is unclear. The CDR3 consists of 15 residues. CDR1 SNHLY and CDR2 FYNNEI come from the germline V gene. V was trimmed by 5 bases and J by 0 bases, leaving 10 bases between them. CDR3 in amino acids: CASSYSRATNEKLFF. In DNA, the CDR3 is TGTGCCAGCAGTTATTCAAGAGCAACTAATGAAAAACTGTTTTTT.

The CDR3 bases are TGTGCCAGCAGTCCCAGTGGAGATACGCAGTATTTT. Translated: CASSPSGDTQYF. J is TRBJ2-3 and V is TRBV9; D call uncertain. The CDR3 is 12 amino acids. Per germline, CDR1 SGDLS and CDR2 YYNGEE. Trimming shortened V by 5 bases and J by 5 bases, and 9 bases separated the two germline ends.

This chain links TRBV7-9 with TRBJ2-3, with 12 bases aligning to TRBD2. The CDR3 runs 16 residues. The V segment lost 5 bases and the J segment 5 bases; nucleotides outside the gene matches: 8. Looked up from germline, CDR1 is SEHNR and CDR2 is FQNEAQ (reference sequence). CDR3 in DNA: TGTGCCAGCAGCCCCCGGACTAGCGGGACCGGAGATACGCAGTATTTT. Protein: CASSPRTSGTGDTQYF.

The table lists this clone with a few counts. The chain couples TRBV2 to TRBJ1-5, with 8 bases that match TRBD1. J lost 3 bases, V lost 10 bases, and 8 bases had no gene match. The CDR3 totals 14 residues. Germline CDR1 and CDR2: SNHLY and FYNNEI. The chain's CDR3 is CATRQGAINQPQHF. The CDR3 DNA is TGTGCCACCCGGCAGGGGGCGATCAATCAGCCCCAGCATTTT.

The sample holds one count of this clone. The rearrangement links TRBV28 to TRBJ2-1; TRBD2 matches at 13 bases. J lost 10 bases, V lost 2 bases, and 5 bases had no gene match. Germline V gene lookup returns CDR1 MDHEN and CDR2 SYDVKM. The CDR3 totals 15 residues. CDR3 loop: CASSLGLAGEGEQFF. The CDR3 nucleotides read TGTGCCAGCAGTTTAGGACTAGCGGGAGAGGGAGAGCAGTTCTTC. Combining the CDR3 with reference TRBV28 and TRBJ2-1 gives the whole variable domain DVKVTQSSRYLVKRTGEKVFLECVQDMDHENMFWYRQDPGLGLRLIYFSYDVKMKEKGDIPEGYSVSREKKERFSLILESASTNQTSMYLCASSLGLAGEGEQFFGPGTRLTVL.

As DNA, the CDR3 is TGCGCCAGCAGCCAGGGACTAGCGGCGAACACCGGGGAGCTGTTTTTT. Translating it yields CASSQGLAANTGELFF. The chain combines TRBV4-1 with TRBJ2-2; 11 bases are shared with TRBD2. CDR3 length equals 16 residues. With 3 bases clipped from V and 0 bases from J, the junction kept 0 bases outside the gene matches. CDR1 MGHRA and CDR2 YSYEKL come from the germline V gene.

The rearrangement uses TRBV9 and TRBJ2-1, with a weak D call TRBD1 (5 bases). The ends were cut back, 0 bases at V and 7 bases at J, with 17 bases in the middle. There are 16 residues in the CDR3. Germline V gives CDR1 SGDLS, CDR2 YYNGEE. This CDR3 is CASSVEGASQGNEQFF. The CDR3 coding sequence is TGTGCCAGCAGCGTAGAAGGGGCTAGTCAAGGTAATGAGCAGTTCTTC.

This clone was observed a single time. The chain combines TRBV30 with TRBJ1-4, with D possibly being TRBD1 (6 bases). The V end lost 0 bases, the J end lost 5 bases, and 22 bases lay between the germline ends. CDR3 size: 18 residues. The germline V gene encodes CDR1 GTSNPN and CDR2 SVGIG (reference sequence). CDR3 sequence: CAWSVGASRGGANEKLFF. CDR3 nucleotide sequence: TGTGCCTGGAGTGTAGGGGCTTCCAGGGGCGGTGCGAATGAAAAACTGTTTTTT. The full variable domain, rest sourced from reference TRBV30 and TRBJ1-4, is SQTIHQWPATLVQPVGSPLSLECTVEGTSNPNLYWYRQAAGRGLQLLFYSVGIGQISSEVPQNLSASRPQDRQFILSSKKLLLSDSGFYLCAWSVGASRGGANEKLFFGSGTQLSVL.

This clone was seen only a few times. The rearrangement joins TRBV19 to TRBJ1-4; the D is unclear. CDR1 LNHDA and CDR2 SQIVND come from the germline V gene (reference sequence). The CDR3 totals 16 residues. V gave up 4 bases and J gave up 7 bases, with 19 bases separating them. The CDR3 nucleotides are TGTGCCAGTAGTAGGAGCCTAGCGGGAGTTCGTGAAAAACTGTTTTTT. Amino acid sequence: CASSRSLAGVREKLFF.

This clone was observed a few times. This chain uses TRBV7-3 with TRBJ2-7; TRBD2 agrees at 9 bases. Unmatched junction bases numbered 5, after V lost 5 bases and J lost 6 bases. The CDR3 has 13 amino acids. The germline V gene encodes CDR1 SGHTA and CDR2 FQGTGA. This CDR3 is CASSQGLAGEQYF. CDR3 in DNA: TGTGCCAGCAGCCAGGGACTAGCAGGCGAGCAGTACTTC.

The chain couples TRBV7-2 to TRBJ2-1, with TRBD2 matching over 9 bases. The V and J ends lost 5 bases and 0 bases, in that order; junction bases with no gene match: 11. Per germline, CDR1 SGHTA and CDR2 FQGNSA. CDR3 length equals 18 residues. CDR3 protein: CASSPRGSGSLSYNEQFF. The DNA of the CDR3 is TGTGCCAGCAGCCCGAGGGGTAGCGGGAGTCTCTCCTACAATGAGCAGTTCTTC.

The V call is TRBV5-4, the J call TRBJ2-2; D gene ambiguous. Germline-derived CDR1 and CDR2 are SGHNT and YYREEE (reference sequence). The V gene lost 4 bases and the J gene lost 4 bases, with 8 bases spanning the gap. There are 13 residues in the CDR3. The CDR3: CASSPVVTGELFF. As DNA, the CDR3 is TGTGCCAGCAGCCCAGTGGTCACCGGGGAGCTGTTTTTT.

This chain joins TRBV27 and TRBJ2-1; D unresolved. This CDR3 comprises 16 residues. The germline gives CDR1 MNHEY, CDR2 SMNVEV (reference sequence). V was cut by 6 bases and J by 1 base, with 16 bases left in between. CDR3 bases: TGTGCCAGCAGCCCCGGACCCCCCAGGTCCTACAATGAGCAGTTCTTC. Translation gives CASSPGPPRSYNEQFF.

V usage is TRBV4-1 and J usage is TRBJ2-3, with 7 bases that match TRBD1. With 4 bases clipped from V and 2 bases from J, the junction kept 12 bases outside the gene matches. This CDR3 has 17 amino acids. Germline assignment: CDR1 MGHRA and CDR2 YSYEKL. CDR3 nucleotides: TGCGCCAGCAGCCCCCTAGGTAGGGGGCTAGACACAGATACGCAGTATTTT. Its translation: CASSPLGRGLDTDTQYF.

This clone has a count of ten or more. The chain couples TRBV27 to TRBJ2-1, with unresolved D. The CDR3 contains 12 residues. Trimming stripped 2 bases from V and 10 bases from J, with 9 bases between. Germline V gene lookup returns CDR1 MNHEY and CDR2 SMNVEV (reference sequence). The CDR3 sequence: CASSLGGGEQFF. The CDR3 nucleotides are TGTGCCAGCAGTTTAGGCGGTGGGGAGCAGTTCTTC.

The sample holds one count of this clone. This rearrangement joins TRBV7-9 to TRBJ1-5, with a possible D match to TRBD1 (6 bases). Trimming removed 6 bases from V and 3 bases from J, with 15 bases in between. The V gene's germline CDR1 is SEHNR and CDR2 FQNEAQ (reference sequence). The CDR3 spans 15 residues. CDR3 nucleotide sequence: TGTGCCAGCAGTATAGGAAACAGGGACAATCAGCCCCAGCATTTT. It encodes CASSIGNRDNQPQHF.

The chain is built from TRBV28 and TRBJ1-5, with 7 bases matching TRBD1. Trimming removed 5 bases from V and 10 bases from J; junction bases left unmatched: 14. In germline, CDR1 is MDHEN, CDR2 SYDVKM. CDR3 length equals 15 residues. The CDR3, as DNA: TGTGCCAGCAGTGGACAGGATGGGGGAAATGAACCCCAGCATTTT. Its protein product is CASSGQDGGNEPQHF.

CDR3 DNA sequence: TGTGCCAGCAGTTTACATCCGGGGACAGGGTCCTACGAGCAGTACTTC. Protein sequence: CASSLHPGTGSYEQYF. The chain has TRBV28 and TRBJ2-7; TRBD1 agrees at 9 bases. Trimming took 2 bases from V and 1 from J; bases not matched to a gene: 6. From germline, CDR1 is MDHEN and CDR2 SYDVKM. The CDR3 runs to 16 residues. The full variable domain, in which reference TRBV28 and TRBJ2-7 provide the parts outside the CDR3, is DVKVTQSSRYLVKRTGEKVFLECVQDMDHENMFWYRQDPGLGLRLIYFSYDVKMKEKGDIPEGYSVSREKKERFSLILESASTNQTSMYLCASSLHPGTGSYEQYFGPGTRLTVT.

There are a few counts of this clone. The rearrangement joins TRBV19 to TRBJ1-2; perhaps TRBD1 as D (5 bases). This CDR3 region has 15 residues. The germline CDR1 and CDR2 sequences are LNHDA and SQIVND (reference sequence). V lost 3 bases to trimming and J lost 8 bases, with 19 bases between them. CDR3 residues: CASSITGTSIVGYTF. For the CDR3, the DNA is TGTGCCAGTAGTATCACCGGGACTTCGATAGTGGGCTACACCTTC.

V is TRBV2 and J is TRBJ2-5; no clear D gene. Germline CDR1 and CDR2: SNHLY and FYNNEI. V was clipped by 5 bases and J by 3 bases, with 7 bases between them. This CDR3 is built from 12 residues. CDR3 bases: TGTGCCAGCAGTCTCATCAAAGAGACCCAGTACTTC. Encoded protein: CASSLIKETQYF.

This clone has just one count. This chain links TRBV7-9 with TRBJ2-7, with D perhaps TRBD2 (6 bases). The germline CDR1 and CDR2 sequences are SEHNR and FQNEAQ (reference sequence). The CDR3 consists of 15 residues. V was clipped by 3 bases and J by 2 bases, with 14 bases between them. The chain's CDR3 is CASSFDGTLPYEQYF. CDR3 nucleotide sequence: TGTGCCAGCAGCTTCGACGGGACTCTCCCCTACGAGCAGTACTTC.

This chain connects TRBV7-2 to TRBJ1-4; D remains unclear. The CDR3 runs 14 residues. The V end was cut by 4 bases, the J end by 4 bases, with 10 bases between. The germline V gene has CDR1 SGHTA and CDR2 FQGNSA. The CDR3, as DNA: TGTGCCAGCAGCTCGAAGGGAAGTAATGAAAAACTGTTTTTT. This gives the protein CASSSKGSNEKLFF.

The chain carries TRBV2 and TRBJ2-4, with TRBD1 as a possible D gene (6 bases). Trimming removed 5 bases at V and 5 bases at J, with 7 bases between. This CDR3 has 12 amino acids. CDR1 and CDR2 (germline): SNHLY, FYNNEI. DNA for the CDR3: TGTGCCAGCAGTAGACAGGAAAACATTCAGTACTTC. Translated, it gives CASSRQENIQYF.